The sequence of this T cell receptor (beta chain) was determined in a study of T cells in Graves' hyperthyroidism and ophthalmopathy. With V trimmed by 6 bases and J by 2 bases, 7 bases remained unmatched. The CDR3 spans 14 residues. Per the germline V gene, CDR1 is MDHEN and CDR2 is SYDVKM. In its sample, this clonotype was seen many times. Researchers took RNA transcripts and amplified the TCR beta CDR3 regions from them. The HTBI primer set drove a first-round RT-PCR of the TCR CDR3. TCRdb fed the multiplex PCR reads into MiXCR, producing one record per CDR3 protein. The sample has about 420,000 distinct CDR3 sequences; about a sixth are singletons. Graves' hyperthyroidism was deemed stable given no ophthalmopathy progression within 18 months.

This chain joins TRBV28 and TRBJ2-7; 7 bases align to TRBD1. This sequence originates from a woman aged 18-29 years with Graves' hyperthyroidism. The sequenced material came from blood. CDR3 protein: CASRDGTAPYEQYF. Here the CDR3 DNA reads TGTGCCAGCAGAGACGGGACAGCTCCCTACGAGCAGTACTTC.